A selection of T cell receptor beta chains follows, all from one sample in a study of neurological immune-mediated disorders. Via MiXCR, TCRdb re-called the 5' RACE reads, giving one row per CDR3 protein. Of 30,000 or so distinct CDR3 sequences listed, roughly 14% were seen once; the top ten hold less than 35%. What was sequenced was PBMCs. These receptors came from a man between 65 and 85 years old in good health. The CDR3 runs from the conserved cysteine through the conserved F or W. D genes are given only for firm matches. Not every row has a clone size; where given, it reads once, few, many or a size class.

j_gene: TRBJ1-2
len: 14
d_gene: -
abundance: -
v_gene: TRBV4-2
CDR3nt: TGTGCCAGCAGCCAAGACTTGGGCGTATCTGGCTACACCTTC
CDR3aa: CASSQDLGVSGYTF

j_gene: TRBJ1-2
len: 14
d_gene: -
abundance: many
v_gene: TRBV6-2/TRBV6-3
CDR3nt: TGTGCCAGCAGTTACACGACAGGTGGCTATGGCTACACCTTC
CDR3aa: CASSYTTGGYGYTF

j_gene: TRBJ2-3
len: 16
d_gene: TRBD1
abundance: many
v_gene: TRBV24-1
CDR3nt: TGTGCCACCAGTGATTATGGACAGGGTACGTCAGATACGCAGTATTTT
CDR3aa: CATSDYGQGTSDTQYF

j_gene: TRBJ2-3
len: 15
d_gene: -
abundance: many
v_gene: TRBV20-1
CDR3nt: TGCAGTGCTCCCCCGACGAGGGGGGGGTCAGATACGCAGTATTTT
CDR3aa: CSAPPTRGGSDTQYF

j_gene: TRBJ1-1
len: 11
d_gene: -
abundance: many
v_gene: TRBV6-2/TRBV6-3
CDR3nt: TGTGCCAGCAATATAAGGCAGGGGGCTTTCTTT
CDR3aa: CASNIRQGAFF

j_gene: TRBJ1-1
len: 16
d_gene: TRBD1
abundance: many
v_gene: TRBV5-6
CDR3nt: TGTGCCAGCCATCCCCCCGGCAGGGGGCAGAACACTGAAGCTTTCTTT
CDR3aa: CASHPPGRGQNTEAFF

j_gene: TRBJ1-1
len: 15
d_gene: -
abundance: many
v_gene: TRBV6-5
CDR3nt: TGTGCCAGCAGTTACACGGGACGGTCGAACACTGAAGCTTTCTTT
CDR3aa: CASSYTGRSNTEAFF

j_gene: TRBJ1-1
len: 14
d_gene: -
abundance: many
v_gene: TRBV5-1
CDR3nt: TGCGCCAGCAGCTTCTGGGGTCCGAACACTGAAGCTTTCTTT
CDR3aa: CASSFWGPNTEAFF

j_gene: TRBJ1-1
len: 13
d_gene: -
abundance: many
v_gene: TRBV7-9
CDR3nt: TGTGCCAGCAGCATAGAGGGGGGGGCTGAAGCTTTCTTT
CDR3aa: CASSIEGGAEAFF

j_gene: TRBJ1-4
len: 15
d_gene: -
abundance: many
v_gene: TRBV6-6
CDR3nt: TGTGCCAGCAGACTAACAGGGCCCCAGGGGGAAAAACTGTTTTTT
CDR3aa: CASRLTGPQGEKLFF

j_gene: TRBJ2-5
len: 15
d_gene: -
abundance: many
v_gene: TRBV5-1
CDR3nt: TGCGCCAGCAGCTTGGCGGGGCCCTACCAAGAGACCCAGTACTTC
CDR3aa: CASSLAGPYQETQYF

j_gene: TRBJ1-2
len: 14
d_gene: TRBD1
abundance: many
v_gene: TRBV7-2
CDR3nt: TGTGCCAGCAGCTTAATGGGACAGGGGCATGGCTACACCTTC
CDR3aa: CASSLMGQGHGYTF

j_gene: TRBJ2-5
len: 11
d_gene: -
abundance: many
v_gene: TRBV20-1
CDR3nt: TGCAGTGCTAGAGATATAAGGGAACGGTACTTC
CDR3aa: CSARDIRERYF

j_gene: TRBJ1-4
len: 13
d_gene: -
abundance: many
v_gene: TRBV14
CDR3nt: TGTGCCAGCAGCCAAGTCGGGCAGTGGAAACTGTTTTTT
CDR3aa: CASSQVGQWKLFF

j_gene: TRBJ1-1
len: 16
d_gene: TRBD1
abundance: many
v_gene: TRBV14
CDR3nt: TGTGCCAGCAGCCAAGGTCGACAGGGTGAGGAAACTGAAGCTTTCTTT
CDR3aa: CASSQGRQGEETEAFF

j_gene: TRBJ2-7
len: 15
d_gene: TRBD1
abundance: few
v_gene: TRBV29-1
CDR3nt: TGCAGCGGCGGGATACTTACAGGGGGAAACTACGAGCAGTACTTC
CDR3aa: CSGGILTGGNYEQYF

j_gene: TRBJ2-3
len: 15
d_gene: TRBD2
abundance: many
v_gene: TRBV7-3
CDR3nt: TGTGCCAGCAGCCCGACTAGCGGGGAAACAGATACGCAGTATTTT
CDR3aa: CASSPTSGETDTQYF

j_gene: TRBJ2-3
len: 15
d_gene: TRBD2
abundance: many
v_gene: TRBV28
CDR3nt: TGTGCCAGCATTTCTAGCGGGGGGGCCCTAAATACGCAGTATTTT
CDR3aa: CASISSGGALNTQYF

j_gene: TRBJ2-1
len: 15
d_gene: -
abundance: medium-sized
v_gene: TRBV4-2
CDR3nt: TGTGCCAGCAGCCAAGAATTCAGGTTGAAGAATGAGCAGTTCTTC
CDR3aa: CASSQEFRLKNEQFF

j_gene: TRBJ2-7
len: 15
d_gene: TRBD1
abundance: many
v_gene: TRBV7-2
CDR3nt: TGTGCCAGCAGCTTAGTGTGGGACAGGGGGTACGAGCAGTACTTC
CDR3aa: CASSLVWDRGYEQYF

j_gene: TRBJ1-1
len: 13
d_gene: -
abundance: many
v_gene: TRBV6-5
CDR3nt: TGTGCCAGCATATCGGGGTTAGAGGCTGAAGCTTTCTTT
CDR3aa: CASISGLEAEAFF

j_gene: TRBJ2-1
len: 14
d_gene: TRBD2
abundance: once
v_gene: TRBV29-1
CDR3nt: TGCAGCGTGTCCACCGGGACTAGGGGCTATGAGCAGTTCTTC
CDR3aa: CSVSTGTRGYEQFF

j_gene: TRBJ2-4
len: 14
d_gene: -
abundance: many
v_gene: TRBV7-2
CDR3nt: TGTGCCAGCAGCTTAGGGGGGGGGCGAGACATTCAGTACTTC
CDR3aa: CASSLGGGRDIQYF

j_gene: TRBJ2-5
len: 17
d_gene: TRBD1
abundance: many
v_gene: TRBV12-3/TRBV12-4
CDR3nt: TGTGCCAGCAGTCCCGGACAGGGGCGACCTTGGCAAGAGACCCAGTACTTC
CDR3aa: CASSPGQGRPWQETQYF

j_gene: TRBJ1-2
len: 12
d_gene: -
abundance: many
v_gene: TRBV15
CDR3nt: TGTGCCACCAGCAGACAAACAACAGGGTACACCTTC
CDR3aa: CATSRQTTGYTF

j_gene: TRBJ2-7
len: 15
d_gene: -
abundance: many
v_gene: TRBV3-1
CDR3nt: TGTGCCAGCAGCCAAGCCCACTTAAGCTCCTACGAGCAGTACTTC
CDR3aa: CASSQAHLSSYEQYF

j_gene: TRBJ2-3
len: 15
d_gene: TRBD1
abundance: many
v_gene: TRBV20-1
CDR3nt: TGCAGTGCAATTCCGGGACAGGGTGCCTCAGATACGCAGTATTTT
CDR3aa: CSAIPGQGASDTQYF